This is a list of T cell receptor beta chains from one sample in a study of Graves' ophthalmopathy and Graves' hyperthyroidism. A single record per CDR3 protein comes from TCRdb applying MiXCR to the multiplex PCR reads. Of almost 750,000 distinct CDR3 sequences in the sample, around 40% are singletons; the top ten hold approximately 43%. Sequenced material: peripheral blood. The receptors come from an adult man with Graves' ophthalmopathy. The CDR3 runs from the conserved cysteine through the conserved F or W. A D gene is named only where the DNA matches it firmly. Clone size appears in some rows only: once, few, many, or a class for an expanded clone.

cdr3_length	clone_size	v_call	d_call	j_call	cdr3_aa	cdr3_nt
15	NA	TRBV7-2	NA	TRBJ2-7	CASSQEREGSLEQYF	TGCGCCAGCAGCCAAGAAAGGGAAGGATCTCTTGAGCAGTACTTC
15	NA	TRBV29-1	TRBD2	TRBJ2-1	CSTWGSVAGGNEQFF	TGCAGCACCTGGGGGTCGGTAGCGGGAGGGAATGAGCAGTTCTTC
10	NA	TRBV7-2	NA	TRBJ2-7	CASSRREQYF	TGTGCCAGCAGCCGACGAGAGCAGTACTTC
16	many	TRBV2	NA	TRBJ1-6	CASSEFGSSYNSPLHF	TGTGCCAGCAGTGAATTTGGTAGCTCCTATAATTCACCCCTCCACTTT
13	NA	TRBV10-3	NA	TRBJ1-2	CAISEGAGYGYTF	TGTGCCATCAGTGAGGGGGCCGGCTATGGCTACACCTTC
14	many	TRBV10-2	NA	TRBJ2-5	CASSIQGFGETQYF	TGCGCCAGCAGCATACAGGGCTTCGGGGAGACCCAGTACTTC
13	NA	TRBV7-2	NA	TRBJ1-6	CASSEGEGSPLHF	TGTGCCAGCAGTGAAGGGGAAGGCTCACCCCTCCACTTT
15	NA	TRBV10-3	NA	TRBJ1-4	CASSYLDTPGEKLFF	TGTGCCAGCAGTTACCTGGACACTCCGGGGGAAAAACTGTTTTTT
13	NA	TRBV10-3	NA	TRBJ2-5	CAISDRDQETQYF	TGTGCCATCAGTGACAGGGATCAAGAGACCCAGTACTTC
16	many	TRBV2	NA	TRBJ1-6	CASSEAWPEGTSPLHF	TGTGCCAGCAGTGAAGCCTGGCCTGAAGGGACTTCACCCCTCCACTTT
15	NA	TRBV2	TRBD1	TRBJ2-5	CACSVTGAYQETQYF	TGTGCCTGCAGCGTCACAGGGGCGTACCAAGAGACCCAGTACTTC
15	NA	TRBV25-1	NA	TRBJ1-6	CASSDPRTGQNLFHF	TGTGCCAGCAGTGATCCCCGCACAGGGCAAAACTTGTTCCACTTT
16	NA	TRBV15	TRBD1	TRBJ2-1	CATSRDQGQPYNEQFF	TGTGCCACCAGCAGAGATCAGGGACAGCCCTACAATGAGCAGTTCTTC
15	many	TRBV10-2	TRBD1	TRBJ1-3	CASRGDRGLGNTIYF	TGCGCCAGCCGAGGGGACAGGGGGCTCGGAAACACCATATATTTT
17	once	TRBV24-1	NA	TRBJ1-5	CATSAGEGSRTNQPQHF	TGTGCCACCAGTGCTGGGGAAGGGTCCCGGACGAATCAGCCCCAGCATTTT
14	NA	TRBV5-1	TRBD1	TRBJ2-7	CASSLTGATYERYF	TGCGCCAGCAGCTTGACAGGGGCGACATACGAGCGGTACTTC
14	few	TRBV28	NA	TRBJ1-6	CASSAIRDKPPLHF	TGTGCCAGCAGTGCCATCCGGGACAAGCCACCCCTCCACTTT
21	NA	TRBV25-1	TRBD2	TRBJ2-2	CASSARDYIAGKTPFTGELFF	TGTGCCAGCAGTGCTAGAGACTATATAGCGGGGAAGACTCCGTTCACCGGGGAGCTGTTTTTT
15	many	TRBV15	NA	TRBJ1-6	CATSRTEGLNSPLHF	TGTGCCACCAGCAGGACAGAAGGTTTGAATTCACCCCTCCACTTT
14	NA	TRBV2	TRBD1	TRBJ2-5	CASSLQGVVGTQYF	TGTGCCAGCAGCTTACAGGGGGTAGTGGGGACCCAGTACTTC
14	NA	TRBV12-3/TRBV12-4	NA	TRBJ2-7	CASSSSGYHYEQYF	TGTGCCAGCAGTTCGTCAGGGTATCACTACGAGCAGTACTTC
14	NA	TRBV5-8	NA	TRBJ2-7	CASSLGLGPYEQYF	TGTGCCAGCAGCTTGGGGCTAGGGCCCTACGAGCAGTACTTC
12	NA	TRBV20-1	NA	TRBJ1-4	CSAGQEGEKLFF	TGCAGTGCTGGTCAGGAGGGAGAAAAACTGTTTTTT
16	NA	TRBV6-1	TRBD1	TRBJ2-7	CATLDRNTGVGNEQYF	TGTGCCACCTTAGACCGAAATACAGGGGTCGGGAACGAGCAGTACTTC
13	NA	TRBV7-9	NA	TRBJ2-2	CASSSGFTGELFF	TGTGCCAGCAGCTCGGGGTTCACCGGGGAGCTGTTTTTT
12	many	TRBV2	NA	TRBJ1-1	CASTTAAGLAFF	TGTGCCAGCACAACTGCGGCAGGGCTTGCTTTCTTT
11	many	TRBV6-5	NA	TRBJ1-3	CASSYADTIYF	TGTGCCAGCAGTTACGCGGACACCATATATTTT
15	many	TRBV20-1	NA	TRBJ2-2	CSARDFRVTNGELFF	TGCAGTGCTAGAGATTTCAGGGTTACGAACGGGGAGCTGTTTTTT
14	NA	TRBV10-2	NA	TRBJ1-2	CASSGPTQNYGYTF	TGCGCCAGCAGTGGCCCCACGCAGAACTATGGCTACACCTTC
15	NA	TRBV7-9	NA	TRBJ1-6	CASSLSRALDSPLHF	TGTGCCAGCAGCTTAAGCAGGGCCTTGGATTCACCCCTCCACTTT
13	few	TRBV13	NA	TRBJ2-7	CASSSRGGHEQYF	TGTGCCAGCAGCTCCAGGGGGGGCCACGAGCAGTACTTC
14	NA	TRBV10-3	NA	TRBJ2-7	CASSYSRSPYEQYF	TGTGCCAGCAGTTACTCGCGGTCACCCTACGAGCAGTACTTC
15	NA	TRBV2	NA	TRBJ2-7	CASSALRVRRYEQYF	TGTGCCAGCAGTGCGTTAAGGGTCAGGAGGTACGAGCAGTACTTC
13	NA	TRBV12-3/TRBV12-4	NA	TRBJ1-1	CASIPLSGTEAFF	TGTGCCAGCATACCTCTCAGCGGGACTGAAGCTTTCTTT
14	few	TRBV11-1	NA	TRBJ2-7	CASSPDSASYEQYF	TGTGCCAGCAGTCCGGACTCGGCCTCCTACGAGCAGTACTTC
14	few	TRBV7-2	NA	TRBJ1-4	CASSRRADNEKLFF	TGTGCCAGCAGCCGACGGGCTGATAATGAAAAACTGTTTTTT
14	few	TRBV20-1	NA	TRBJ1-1	CSAPSGAVNTEAFF	TGCAGTGCACCCTCGGGGGCCGTGAACACTGAAGCTTTCTTT
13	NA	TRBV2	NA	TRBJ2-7	CVKRYPASNEQYF	TGTGTCAAGCGGTATCCAGCGAGCAACGAGCAGTACTTC
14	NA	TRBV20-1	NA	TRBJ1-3	CSAVENTSGNTIYF	TGCAGTGCCGTGGAAAATACCTCTGGAAACACCATATATTTT
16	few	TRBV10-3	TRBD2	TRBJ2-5	CASSYSGLADQETQYF	TGTGCCAGCAGTTATTCGGGACTAGCGGACCAAGAGACCCAGTACTTC
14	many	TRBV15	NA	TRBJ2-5	CATSRRTVQETQYF	TGTGCCACCAGCAGAAGGACAGTACAAGAGACCCAGTACTTC
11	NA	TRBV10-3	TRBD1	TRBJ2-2	CAISETGGLFF	TGTGCCATCAGTGAGACAGGGGGGCTGTTTTTT